Below are 14 T cell receptor beta chains sequenced from a single sample in a study of T cell responses to AZD1222 COVID-19 vaccine. Measured with immunoSEQ multiplex PCR; TCRdb has only the in-frame clones, and not every one. Here the sample spans some 130,000 clones, over 75% being singletons. Material: peripheral blood, obtained on day 0 of AZD1222 vaccination. These receptors were taken from an adult in good health.

The V and J genes are TRBV5-1 and TRBJ1-1; D not resolved. The CDR3 runs 12 residues. Deletions cut 1 base from V and 3 bases from J, with 4 bases between. Germline CDR1 reads SGHRS; CDR2 reads YFSETQ. CDR3 loop: CASSLKDTEAFF. The CDR3 DNA follows: TGCGCCAGCAGCTTGAAAGACACTGAAGCTTTCTTT.

The chain has TRBV24-1 and TRBJ1-2, with no clear D. The V gene's germline CDR1 is KGHDR and CDR2 SFDVKD. The V end was cut by 2 bases, the J end by 2 bases, with 11 bases between. This CDR3 has 15 amino acids. The CDR3 DNA follows: TGTGCCACCAGTGATTCCCGGACGGGGAACTATGGCTACACCTTC. Translated: CATSDSRTGNYGYTF.

Sample share makes this clone medium-sized (0.01 to 0.1%). The chain carries TRBV27 and TRBJ2-1; 10 bases fit TRBD2. The CDR3 sequence is 17 residues long. The trim removed 2 bases at V and 3 bases at J, leaving 7 bases unmatched. The V gene's germline CDR1 is MNHEY and CDR2 SMNVEV (reference sequence). Here the CDR3 DNA reads TGTGCCAGCAGTTTAGAGAATAGCGGGGGGCTCTACAATGAGCAGTTCTTC. Protein product: CASSLENSGGLYNEQFF.

The gene calls are TRBV2 and TRBJ1-2; D unresolved. The CDR3 length is 11 residues. Looked up from germline, CDR1 is SNHLY and CDR2 is FYNNEI. The V and J ends lost 6 bases and 8 bases respectively, with 10 bases between them. CDR3 sequence (DNA): TGTGCCAGCAGGGGAGGCGGGGGCTACACCTTC. It specifies CASRGGGGYTF.

The DNA for the CDR3 is TGCGCCAGCAGCCAATTGGGGGGGCGCTTCTACGAGCAGTACTTC. It is translated as CASSQLGGRFYEQYF. The chain recombines TRBV4-3 with TRBJ2-7, with D maybe TRBD2 (7 bases). The length of the CDR3 is 15 residues. The germline CDR1 and CDR2 sequences are LGHNA and YSLEER. Trimming cost V 2 bases and J 3 bases, with 14 bases left between them.

V usage is TRBV7-8 and J usage is TRBJ2-2, with D unclear. Germline V gene lookup returns CDR1 SGHVS and CDR2 FQNEAQ. The CDR3 sequence is 17 residues long. Trimming stripped 1 base from V and 4 bases from J, with 16 bases between. For the CDR3, the DNA is TGTGCCAGCAGCTTAGAAGGCGTTGGGGTGGGCACCGGGGAGCTGTTTTTT. Its translation: CASSLEGVGVGTGELFF. Full variable domain (outside the CDR3, taken from reference TRBV7-8 and TRBJ2-2): GAGVSQSPRYKVAKRGQDVALRCDPISGHVSLFWYQQALGQGPEFLTYFQNEAQLDKSGLPSDRFFAERPEGSVSTLKIQRTQQEDSAVYLCASSLEGVGVGTGELFFGEGSRLTVL.

The chain combines TRBV4-3 with TRBJ2-5, with D maybe TRBD1 (6 bases). V was shortened by 1 base and J by 3 bases, with 12 bases between the two germline ends. In germline, CDR1 is LGHNA, CDR2 YSLEER. CDR3 length: 15 amino acids. CDR3 DNA sequence: TGCGCCAGCAGCCAAGCAGGGGCAGGGGAAGAGACCCAGTACTTC. Amino acid sequence: CASSQAGAGEETQYF.

The chain links TRBV19 to TRBJ1-1, with no clear D. Per germline, CDR1 LNHDA and CDR2 SQIVND (reference sequence). The V gene lost 6 bases and the J gene lost 3 bases, with 8 bases spanning the gap. This CDR3 region has 12 residues. The CDR3 loop reads CASSPIDTEAFF. CDR3 nucleotides: TGTGCCAGTAGCCCTATAGACACTGAAGCTTTCTTT.

This sequence joins TRBV5-1 and TRBJ2-7, with a possible D match to TRBD1 (5 bases). The V gene lost 4 bases and the J gene lost 3 bases, with 17 bases spanning the gap. CDR3 length: 15 amino acids. CDR1 is SGHRS, CDR2 YFSETQ, per germline. CDR3 in DNA: TGCGCCAGCAGCCCAGGAAGTACAGGATACTACGAGCAGTACTTC. Its protein product is CASSPGSTGYYEQYF.

The chain joins TRBV10-1 to TRBJ2-2; 7 positions agree with TRBD2. Losses at the gene ends were 6 bases for V and 3 bases for J; bases not matched to a gene: 10. From germline, CDR1 is WNHNN and CDR2 SYGVQD (reference sequence). The CDR3 is 16 amino acids. CDR3 DNA: TGCGCCAGCAGCCCCTTAGCGGGTCTTGACACCGGGGAGCTGTTTTTT. Translated, it gives CASSPLAGLDTGELFF.

This clone was found once. This chain connects TRBV27 to TRBJ1-1; D possibly corresponds to TRBD1 (5 bases). The germline CDR1 and CDR2 sequences are MNHEY and SMNVEV (reference sequence). This CDR3 has 17 residues. Trimming left V 5 bases short and J 0 bases short, with 19 bases between. The CDR3 nucleotides are TGTGCCAGCAGTACTCGGGGGATTCGATACGTGAACACTGAAGCTTTCTTT. As protein: CASSTRGIRYVNTEAFF.

The rearrangement uses TRBV7-8 and TRBJ1-5; D unresolved. Germline V gene lookup returns CDR1 SGHVS and CDR2 FQNEAQ. V was shortened by 4 bases and J by 0 bases, with 19 bases between the two germline ends. The CDR3 is made up of 18 amino acids. The CDR3 bases are TGTGCCAGCAGCTCTAGAATAACGGGCGCTTATAGCAATCAGCCCCAGCATTTT. Encoded protein: CASSSRITGAYSNQPQHF. The full variable domain, its missing parts supplied by reference TRBV7-8 and TRBJ1-5, is GAGVSQSPRYKVAKRGQDVALRCDPISGHVSLFWYQQALGQGPEFLTYFQNEAQLDKSGLPSDRFFAERPEGSVSTLKIQRTQQEDSAVYLCASSSRITGAYSNQPQHFGDGTRLSIL.

The chain carries TRBV9 and TRBJ1-1, with no clear D. Germline CDR1 SGDLS, CDR2 YYNGEE. This CDR3 has 17 residues. Between the trimmed V and J ends, which lost 0 bases and 1 base, there was a span of 16 bases. The CDR3, as DNA: TGTGCCAGCAGCGTAGAGGGTGAAATTCGGACGAACACTGAAGCTTTCTTT. Amino acids: CASSVEGEIRTNTEAFF.

This clone occurred a few times. The chain couples TRBV9 to TRBJ1-6; perhaps TRBD1 as D (6 bases). This CDR3 contains 13 residues. Trimming left V 4 bases short and J 8 bases short, with 10 bases between. CDR1 and CDR2 from the germline V gene are SGDLS and YYNGEE. The CDR3 sequence: CASSRTDDSPLHF. The CDR3 DNA reads TGTGCCAGCAGCCGGACAGATGATTCACCCCTCCACTTT.